This T cell receptor (beta chain) was retrieved from a study of T cells in Graves' hyperthyroidism and ophthalmopathy. This clonotype was counted only a few times. Antigen: not known. This CDR3 has 14 residues. Trimming left V 5 bases short and J 2 bases short, with 13 bases between. Germline V gene lookup returns CDR1 SGHNT and CDR2 YENEEA. Graves' hyperthyroidism showing no ophthalmopathy progression within 18 months was considered stable. Exclusion of a patient resulted from uncontrolled infection, other autoimmune disease, pregnancy or lactation. Study results and caveats: Ophthalmopathy was told apart from stable hyperthyroidism by a 13 V-J model. Most clonotypes expanded in thyroid above 0.001 were likewise present in blood.

Authors of the study amplified TCR beta CDR3 regions from RNA transcripts. In the first-round RT-PCR of the TCR CDR3, the HTBI primer set was used. TCRdb reanalysed the multiplex PCR reads using MiXCR and keeps one entry per CDR3 protein. The sample contains approximately 870,000 distinct CDR3 sequences, approximately 40% of which appear only once. The receptor was isolated from a young man with Graves' hyperthyroidism. The chain carries TRBV11-3 and TRBJ2-7; D may be TRBD1 (5 bases). Sequencing was done on a sample of blood. The CDR3 reads CASSRSGNAYEQYF. The CDR3 nucleotides are TGTGCCAGCAGCCGATCAGGGAACGCCTACGAGCAGTACTTC. Filled out from reference TRBV11-3 and TRBJ2-7, the complete variable domain reads EAGVVQSPRYKIIEKKQPVAFWCNPISGHNTLYWYLQNLGQGPELLIRYENEEAVDDSQLPKDRFSAERLKGVDSTLKIQPAELGDSAVYLCASSRSGNAYEQYFGPGTRLTVT.